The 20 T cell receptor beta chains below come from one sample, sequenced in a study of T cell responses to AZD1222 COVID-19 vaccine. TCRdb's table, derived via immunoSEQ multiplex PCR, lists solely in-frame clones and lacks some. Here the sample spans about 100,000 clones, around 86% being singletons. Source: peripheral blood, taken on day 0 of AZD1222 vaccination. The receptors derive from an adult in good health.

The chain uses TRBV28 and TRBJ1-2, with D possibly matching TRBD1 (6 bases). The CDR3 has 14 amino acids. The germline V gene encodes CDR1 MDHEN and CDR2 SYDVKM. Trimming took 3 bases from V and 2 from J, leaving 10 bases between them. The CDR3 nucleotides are TGTGCCAGCAGTTTGAACAGGGACAACTATGGCTACACCTTC. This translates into CASSLNRDNYGYTF.

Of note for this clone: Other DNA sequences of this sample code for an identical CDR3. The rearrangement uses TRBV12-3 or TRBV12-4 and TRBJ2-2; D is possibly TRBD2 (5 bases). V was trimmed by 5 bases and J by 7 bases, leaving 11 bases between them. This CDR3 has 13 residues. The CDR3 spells CASSLGGGGELFF. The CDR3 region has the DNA TGTGCCAGCAGTCTAGGAGGCGGCGGGGAGCTGTTTTTT.

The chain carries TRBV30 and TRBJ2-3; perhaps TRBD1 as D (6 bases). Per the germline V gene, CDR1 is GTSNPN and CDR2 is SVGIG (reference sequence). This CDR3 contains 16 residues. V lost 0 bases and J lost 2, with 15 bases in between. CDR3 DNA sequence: TGTGCCTGGAGTGTAAGGGGTGGGGGACACACAGATACGCAGTATTTT. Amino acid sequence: CAWSVRGGGHTDTQYF. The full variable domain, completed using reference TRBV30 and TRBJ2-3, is SQTIHQWPATLVQPVGSPLSLECTVEGTSNPNLYWYRQAAGRGLQLLFYSVGIGQISSEVPQNLSASRPQDRQFILSSKKLLLSDSGFYLCAWSVRGGGHTDTQYFGPGTRLTVL.

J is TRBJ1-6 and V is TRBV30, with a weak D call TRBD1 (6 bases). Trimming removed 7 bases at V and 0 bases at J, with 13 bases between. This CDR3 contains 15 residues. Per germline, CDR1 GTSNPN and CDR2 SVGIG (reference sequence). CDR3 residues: CALTEGVSYNSPLHF. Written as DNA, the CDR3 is TGTGCCTTGACGGAGGGGGTCTCCTATAATTCACCCCTCCACTTT.

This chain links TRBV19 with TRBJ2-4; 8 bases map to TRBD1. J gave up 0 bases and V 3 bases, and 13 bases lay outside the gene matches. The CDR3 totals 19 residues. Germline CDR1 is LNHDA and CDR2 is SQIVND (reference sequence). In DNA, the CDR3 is TGTGCCAGTAGTATTCAGGCAGGGGGCCTTATATTAGCCAAAAACATTCAGTACTTC. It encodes CASSIQAGGLILAKNIQYF.

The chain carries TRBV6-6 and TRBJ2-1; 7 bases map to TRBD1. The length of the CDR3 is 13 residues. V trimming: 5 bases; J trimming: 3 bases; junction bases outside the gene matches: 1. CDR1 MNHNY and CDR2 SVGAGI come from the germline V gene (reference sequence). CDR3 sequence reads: CASSRDSYNEQFF. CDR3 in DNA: TGTGCCAGCAGTCGGGACAGCTACAATGAGCAGTTCTTC.

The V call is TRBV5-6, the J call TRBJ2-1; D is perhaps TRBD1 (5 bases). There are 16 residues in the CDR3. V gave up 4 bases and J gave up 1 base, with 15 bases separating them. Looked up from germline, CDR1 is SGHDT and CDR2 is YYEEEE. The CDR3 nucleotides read TGTGCCAGCAGCCCCACCTCAGGGTTTTCCTACAATGAGCAGTTCTTC. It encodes CASSPTSGFSYNEQFF. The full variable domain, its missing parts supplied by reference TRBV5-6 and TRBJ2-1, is DAGVTQSPTHLIKTRGQQVTLRCSPKSGHDTVSWYQQALGQGPQFIFQYYEEEERQRGNFPDRFSGHQFPNYSSELNVNALLLGDSALYLCASSPTSGFSYNEQFFGPGTRLTVL.

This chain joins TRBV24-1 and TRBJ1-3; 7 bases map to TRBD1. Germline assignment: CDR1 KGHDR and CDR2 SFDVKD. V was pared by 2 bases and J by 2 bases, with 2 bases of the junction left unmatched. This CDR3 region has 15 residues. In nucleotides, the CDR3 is TGTGCCACCAGTGATTCGAGGGGGCCTGGAAACACCATATATTTT. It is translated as CATSDSRGPGNTIYF.

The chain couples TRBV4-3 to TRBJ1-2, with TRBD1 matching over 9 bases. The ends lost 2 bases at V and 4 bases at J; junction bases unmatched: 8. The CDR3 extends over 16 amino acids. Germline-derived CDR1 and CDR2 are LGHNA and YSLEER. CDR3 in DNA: TGCGCCAGCAGCCAAAGTACAGGGGGCTTTGTCTATGGCTACACCTTC. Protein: CASSQSTGGFVYGYTF.

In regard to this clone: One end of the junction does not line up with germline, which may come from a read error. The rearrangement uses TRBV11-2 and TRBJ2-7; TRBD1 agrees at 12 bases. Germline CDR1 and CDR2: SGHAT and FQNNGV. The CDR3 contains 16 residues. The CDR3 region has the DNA TGTGCCAGCAGCACGCAACCGGGACAGGGGGCGCACGCACCAGACTTC. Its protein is CASSTQPGQGAHAPDF.

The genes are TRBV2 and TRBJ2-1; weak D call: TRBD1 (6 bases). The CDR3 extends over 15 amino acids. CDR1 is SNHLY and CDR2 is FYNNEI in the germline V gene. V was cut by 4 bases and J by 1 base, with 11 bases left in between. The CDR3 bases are TGTGCCAGCAGTGTTAGGCAGGGGTCCTACAATGAGCAGTTCTTC. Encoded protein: CASSVRQGSYNEQFF.

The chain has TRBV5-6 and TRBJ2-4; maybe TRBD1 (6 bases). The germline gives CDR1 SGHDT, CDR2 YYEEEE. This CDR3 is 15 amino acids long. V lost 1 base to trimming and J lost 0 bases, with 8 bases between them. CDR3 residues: CASSLLDRAKNIQYF. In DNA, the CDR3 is TGTGCCAGCAGCTTGTTGGACAGAGCCAAAAACATTCAGTACTTC.

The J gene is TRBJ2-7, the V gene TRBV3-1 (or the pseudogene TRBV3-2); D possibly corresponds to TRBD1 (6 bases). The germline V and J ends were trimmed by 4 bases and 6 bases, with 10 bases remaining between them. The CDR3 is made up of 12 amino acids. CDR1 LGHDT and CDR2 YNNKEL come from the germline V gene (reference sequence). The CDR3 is CASSLQGAEQYF. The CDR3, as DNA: TGTGCCAGCAGCCTACAGGGTGCCGAGCAGTACTTC.

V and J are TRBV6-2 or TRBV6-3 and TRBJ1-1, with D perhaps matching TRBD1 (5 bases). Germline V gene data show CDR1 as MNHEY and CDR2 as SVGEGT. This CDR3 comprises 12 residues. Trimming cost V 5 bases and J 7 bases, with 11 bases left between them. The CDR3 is CASSQGGSEAFF. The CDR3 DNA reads TGTGCCAGCAGTCAGGGTGGCAGTGAAGCTTTCTTT.

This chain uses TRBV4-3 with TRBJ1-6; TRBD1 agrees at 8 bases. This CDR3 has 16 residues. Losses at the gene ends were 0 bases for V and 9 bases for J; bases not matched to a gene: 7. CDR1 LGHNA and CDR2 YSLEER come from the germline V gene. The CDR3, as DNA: TGCGCCAGCAGCCAAGATCAGGACAGGGTTGGTTCACCCCTCCACTTT. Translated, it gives CASSQDQDRVGSPLHF.

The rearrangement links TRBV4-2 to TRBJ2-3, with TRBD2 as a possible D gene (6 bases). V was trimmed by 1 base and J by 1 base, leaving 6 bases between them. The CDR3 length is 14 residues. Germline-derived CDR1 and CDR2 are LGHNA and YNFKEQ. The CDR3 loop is CASSQAGGTDTQYF. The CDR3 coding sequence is TGTGCCAGCAGCCAAGCGGGGGGCACAGATACGCAGTATTTT.

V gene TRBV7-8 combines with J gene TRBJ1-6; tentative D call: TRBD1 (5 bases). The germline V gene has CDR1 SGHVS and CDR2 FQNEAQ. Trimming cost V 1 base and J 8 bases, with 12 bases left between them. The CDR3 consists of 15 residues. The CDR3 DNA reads TGTGCCAGCAGCTTAGTGGGGCTCGGAGATTCACCCCTCCACTTT. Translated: CASSLVGLGDSPLHF. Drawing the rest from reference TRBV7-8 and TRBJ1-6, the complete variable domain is GAGVSQSPRYKVAKRGQDVALRCDPISGHVSLFWYQQALGQGPEFLTYFQNEAQLDKSGLPSDRFFAERPEGSVSTLKIQRTQQEDSAVYLCASSLVGLGDSPLHFGNGTRLTVT.

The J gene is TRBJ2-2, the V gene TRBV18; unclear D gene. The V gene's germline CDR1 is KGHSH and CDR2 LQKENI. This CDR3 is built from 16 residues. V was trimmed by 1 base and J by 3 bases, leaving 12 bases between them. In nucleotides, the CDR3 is TGTGCCAGCTCACCACAAACTCGCCGGGACACCGGGGAGCTGTTTTTT. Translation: CASSPQTRRDTGELFF. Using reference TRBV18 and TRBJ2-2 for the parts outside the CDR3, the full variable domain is NAGVMQNPRHLVRRRGQEARLRCSPMKGHSHVYWYRQLPEEGLKFMVYLQKENIIDESGMPKERFSAEFPKEGPSILRIQQVVRGDSAAYFCASSPQTRRDTGELFFGEGSRLTVL.

CDR3 nucleotide sequence: TGTGCCACCAGTGAGAAAAACACTGAAGCTTTCTTT. Protein: CATSEKNTEAFF. The rearrangement links TRBV24-1 to TRBJ1-1, with D unclear. The CDR3 has 12 residues. Germline lookup yields CDR1 KGHDR and CDR2 SFDVKD. V was clipped by 4 bases and J by 2 bases, with 4 bases between them.

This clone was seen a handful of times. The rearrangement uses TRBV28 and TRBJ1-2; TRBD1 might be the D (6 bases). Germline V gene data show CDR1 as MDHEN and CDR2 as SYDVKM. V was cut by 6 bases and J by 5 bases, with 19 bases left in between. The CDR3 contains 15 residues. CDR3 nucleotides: TGTGCCAGCAGCTTAGGGAGGAGACAGGTGTATGGCTACACCTTC. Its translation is CASSLGRRQVYGYTF.